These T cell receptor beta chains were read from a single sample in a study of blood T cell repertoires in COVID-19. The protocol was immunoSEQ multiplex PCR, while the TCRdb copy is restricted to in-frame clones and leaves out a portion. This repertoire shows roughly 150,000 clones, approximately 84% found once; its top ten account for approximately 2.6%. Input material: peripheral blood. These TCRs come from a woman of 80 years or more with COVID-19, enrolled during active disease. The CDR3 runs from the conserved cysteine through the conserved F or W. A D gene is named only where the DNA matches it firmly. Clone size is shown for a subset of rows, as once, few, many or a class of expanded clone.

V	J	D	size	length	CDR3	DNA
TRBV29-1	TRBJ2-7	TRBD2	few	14	CSVVGLAGDAEQYF	TGCAGCGTCGTTGGACTAGCGGGAGATGCCGAGCAGTACTTC
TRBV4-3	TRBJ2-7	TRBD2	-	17	CASSQAVERGGPYEQYF	TGCGCCAGCAGCCAAGCGGTGGAGCGGGGGGGCCCTTACGAGCAGTACTTC
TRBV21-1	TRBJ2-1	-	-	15	CASSWTGGPYNEQFF	TGTGCCAGCAGCTGGACAGGGGGCCCCTACAATGAGCAGTTCTTC
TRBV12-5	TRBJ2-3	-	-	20	CASGLSFSRVRDTHTDTQYF	TGTGCTAGTGGTTTATCTTTTTCTCGAGTACGGGACACCCACACAGATACGCAGTATTTT
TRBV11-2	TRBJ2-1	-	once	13	CASSLGARDEQFF	TGTGCCAGCAGCTTAGGAGCTCGGGATGAGCAGTTCTTC
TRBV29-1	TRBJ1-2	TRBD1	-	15	CSVDDRGASYYGYTF	TGCAGCGTTGACGACAGGGGCGCTTCCTATTATGGCTACACCTTC
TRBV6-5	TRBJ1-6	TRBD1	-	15	CASREDRGSNSPLHF	TGTGCCAGCAGAGAGGACAGGGGAAGTAATTCACCCCTCCACTTT
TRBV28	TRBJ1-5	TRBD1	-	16	CASRPQQGRSNQPQHF	TGTGCCAGCAGGCCACAACAGGGGAGGAGCAATCAGCCCCAGCATTTT
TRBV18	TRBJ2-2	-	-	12	CASSPLTGELFF	TGTGCCAGCTCACCTCTCACCGGGGAGCTGTTTTTT
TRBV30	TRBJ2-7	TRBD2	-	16	CAWTTPGLAGVYEQYF	TGTGCCTGGACTACACCGGGACTAGCGGGAGTATACGAGCAGTACTTC
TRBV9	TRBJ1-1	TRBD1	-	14	CASRIALDRGEAFF	TGTGCCAGCAGGATAGCCCTGGACAGGGGGGAAGCTTTCTTT
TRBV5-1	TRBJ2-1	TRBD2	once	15	CASSLGLAGGWEQFF	TGCGCCAGCAGCTTGGGTCTAGCGGGAGGGTGGGAGCAGTTCTTC
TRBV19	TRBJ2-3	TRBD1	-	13	CASSQGAGDTQYF	TGTGCCAGTAGTCAGGGGGCTGGCGATACGCAGTATTTT
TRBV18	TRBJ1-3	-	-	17	CASSPGPGRGSGNTIYF	TGTGCCAGCTCACCGGGACCGGGCCGGGGGTCTGGAAACACCATATATTTT
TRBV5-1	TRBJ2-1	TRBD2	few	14	CASSLLAGVPEQFF	TGCGCCAGCAGCTTGCTAGCGGGAGTTCCTGAGCAGTTCTTC
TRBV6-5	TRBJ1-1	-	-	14	CASSYRTMNTEAFF	TGTGCCAGCAGTTACAGGACAATGAACACTGAAGCTTTCTTT
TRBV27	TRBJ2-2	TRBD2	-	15	CASSLASGSSGELFF	TGTGCCAGCAGTTTGGCTAGCGGATCGAGCGGGGAGCTGTTTTTT
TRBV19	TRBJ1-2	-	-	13	CASSSSGEWGYTF	TGTGCCAGTAGTTCATCAGGGGAATGGGGCTACACCTTC
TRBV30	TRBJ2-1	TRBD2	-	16	CAFKTGGLADYNEQFF	TGTGCCTTCAAAACCGGGGGACTAGCGGACTACAATGAGCAGTTCTTC
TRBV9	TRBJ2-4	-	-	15	CASSVGSTGLNIQYF	TGTGCCAGCAGCGTAGGATCTACAGGGTTGAACATTCAGTACTTC